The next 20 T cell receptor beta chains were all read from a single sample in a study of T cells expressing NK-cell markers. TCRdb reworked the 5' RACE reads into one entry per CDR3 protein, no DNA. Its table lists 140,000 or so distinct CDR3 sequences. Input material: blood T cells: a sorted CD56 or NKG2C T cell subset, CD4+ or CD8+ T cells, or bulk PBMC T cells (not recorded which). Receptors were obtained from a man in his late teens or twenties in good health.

CDR3 sequence: CASSLLSVTHNEQFF. The genes are TRBV27 and TRBJ2-1. This CDR3 spans 15 amino acids. CDR1 is MNHEY and CDR2 is SMNVEV in the germline V gene (reference sequence).

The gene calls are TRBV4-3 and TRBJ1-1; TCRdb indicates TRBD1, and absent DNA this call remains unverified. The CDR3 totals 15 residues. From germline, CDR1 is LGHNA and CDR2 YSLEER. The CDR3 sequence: CASSQDRDGDTEAFF.

CDR3 sequence reads: CASSLAGREGPGEQYF. The V and J genes are TRBV7-6 and TRBJ2-7; no DNA is available, so the TRBD2 call from TCRdb remains unchecked. The germline gives CDR1 SGHVS, CDR2 FNYEAQ. This CDR3 is 16 amino acids long.

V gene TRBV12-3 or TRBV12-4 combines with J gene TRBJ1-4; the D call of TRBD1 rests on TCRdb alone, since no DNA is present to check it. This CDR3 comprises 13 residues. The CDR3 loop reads CATAKGRGEKLFF.

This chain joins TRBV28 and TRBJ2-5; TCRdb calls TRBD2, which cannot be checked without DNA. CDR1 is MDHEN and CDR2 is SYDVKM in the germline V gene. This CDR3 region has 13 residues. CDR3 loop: CASSWEGLETQYF.

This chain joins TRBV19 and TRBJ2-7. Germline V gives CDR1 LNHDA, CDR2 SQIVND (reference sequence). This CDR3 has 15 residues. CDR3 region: CASSTASGRAWEQYF.

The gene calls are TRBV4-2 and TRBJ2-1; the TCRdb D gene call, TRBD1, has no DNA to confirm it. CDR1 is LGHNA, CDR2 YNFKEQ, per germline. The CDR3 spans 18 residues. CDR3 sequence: CASNQVGGDLSSYNEQFF.

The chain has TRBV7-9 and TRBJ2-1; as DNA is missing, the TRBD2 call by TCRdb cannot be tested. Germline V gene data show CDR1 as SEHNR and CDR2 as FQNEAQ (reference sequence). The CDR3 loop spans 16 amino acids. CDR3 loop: CASRRHEVREGNEQFF.

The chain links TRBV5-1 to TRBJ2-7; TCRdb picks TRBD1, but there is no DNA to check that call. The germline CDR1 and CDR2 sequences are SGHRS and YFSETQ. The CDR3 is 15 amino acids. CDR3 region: CASSLFPGVSYEQYF.

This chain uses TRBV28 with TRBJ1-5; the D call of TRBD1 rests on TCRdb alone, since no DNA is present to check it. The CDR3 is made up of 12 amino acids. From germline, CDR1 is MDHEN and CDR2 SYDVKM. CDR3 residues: CASETGTQPQHF.

The CDR3 sequence: CASRGVSYEQYF. The gene calls are TRBV19 and TRBJ2-7; the TRBD1 assignment by TCRdb is unverifiable without DNA. Germline CDR1 is LNHDA and CDR2 is SQIVND (reference sequence). The CDR3 consists of 12 residues.

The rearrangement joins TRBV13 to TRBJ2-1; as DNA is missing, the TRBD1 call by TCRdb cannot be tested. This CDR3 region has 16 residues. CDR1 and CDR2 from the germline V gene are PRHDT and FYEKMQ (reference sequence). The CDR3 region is CASSLDGDSQYNEQFF.

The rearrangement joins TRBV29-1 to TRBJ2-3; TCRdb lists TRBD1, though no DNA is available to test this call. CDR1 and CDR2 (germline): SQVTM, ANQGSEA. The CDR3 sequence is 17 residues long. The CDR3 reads CSVSDVRGQGAGDTQYF.

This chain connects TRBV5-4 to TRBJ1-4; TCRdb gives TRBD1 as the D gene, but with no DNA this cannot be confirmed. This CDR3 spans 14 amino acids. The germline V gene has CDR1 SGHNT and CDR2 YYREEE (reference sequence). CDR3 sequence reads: CASSLRQGGEKLFF.

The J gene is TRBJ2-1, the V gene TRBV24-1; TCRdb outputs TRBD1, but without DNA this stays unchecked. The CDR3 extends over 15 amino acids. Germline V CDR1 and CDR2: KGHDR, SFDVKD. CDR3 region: CATRSGTGHHNEQFF.

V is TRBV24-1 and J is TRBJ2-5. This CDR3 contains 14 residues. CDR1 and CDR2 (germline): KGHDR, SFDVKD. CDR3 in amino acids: CATSDLQDLETQYF.

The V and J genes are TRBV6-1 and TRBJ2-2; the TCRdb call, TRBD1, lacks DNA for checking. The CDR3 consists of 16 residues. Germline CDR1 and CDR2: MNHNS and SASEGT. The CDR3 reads CASSPGTPYGTGELFF.

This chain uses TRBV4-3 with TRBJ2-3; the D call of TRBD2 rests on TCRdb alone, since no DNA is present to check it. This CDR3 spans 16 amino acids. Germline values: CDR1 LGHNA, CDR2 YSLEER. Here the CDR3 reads CASSHLRETGTDTQYF.

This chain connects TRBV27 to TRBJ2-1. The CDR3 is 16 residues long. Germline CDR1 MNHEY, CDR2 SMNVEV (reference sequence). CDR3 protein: CASSSLGFGSYNEQFF.

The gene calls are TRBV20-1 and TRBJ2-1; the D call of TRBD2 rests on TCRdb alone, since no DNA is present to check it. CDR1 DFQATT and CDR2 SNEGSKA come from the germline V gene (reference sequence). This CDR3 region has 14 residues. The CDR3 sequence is CSARGTSFLGEQFF.